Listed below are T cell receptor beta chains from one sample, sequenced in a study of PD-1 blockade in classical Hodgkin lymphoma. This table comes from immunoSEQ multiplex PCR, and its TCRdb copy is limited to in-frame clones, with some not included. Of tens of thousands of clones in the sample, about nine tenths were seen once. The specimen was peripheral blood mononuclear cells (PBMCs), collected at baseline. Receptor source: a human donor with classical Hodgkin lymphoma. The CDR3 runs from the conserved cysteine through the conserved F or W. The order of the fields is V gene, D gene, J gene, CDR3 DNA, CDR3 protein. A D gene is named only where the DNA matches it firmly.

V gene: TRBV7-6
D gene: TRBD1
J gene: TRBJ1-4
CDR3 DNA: TGTGCCAGCAGCTGGACAGGCCCCAGGGAAAAACTGTTTTTT
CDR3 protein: CASSWTGPREKLFF

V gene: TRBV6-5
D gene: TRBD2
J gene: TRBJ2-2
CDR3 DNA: TGTGCCAGCAGTTCTACGGTGCGGGGCGGGAGGGTGGCGCTGTTTTTT
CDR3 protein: CASSSTVRGGRVALFF

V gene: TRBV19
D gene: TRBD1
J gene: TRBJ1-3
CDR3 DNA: TGTGCCAGTACCTCGGACAGGCCAGGAAACACCATATATTTT
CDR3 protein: CASTSDRPGNTIYF

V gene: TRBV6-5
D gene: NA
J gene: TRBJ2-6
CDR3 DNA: TGTGCCAGCAGTCCCCAGGGGTTAGGGGCCAACGTCCTGACTTTC
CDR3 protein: CASSPQGLGANVLTF

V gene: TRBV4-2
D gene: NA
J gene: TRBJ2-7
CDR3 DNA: TGTGCCAGCAGCCAAGAACAAAGCTCCTACGAGCAGTACTTC
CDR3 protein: CASSQEQSSYEQYF

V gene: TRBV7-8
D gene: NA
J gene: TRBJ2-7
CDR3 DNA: TGTGCCAGCAGCTTAATGGTGGGAGTGTTGGACGAGCAGTACTTC
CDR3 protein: CASSLMVGVLDEQYF

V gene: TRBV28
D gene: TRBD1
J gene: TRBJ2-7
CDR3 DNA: TGTGCCAGCAGCCCTCACCCTCGGACAGGGAACTACGAGCAGTACTTC
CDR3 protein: CASSPHPRTGNYEQYF

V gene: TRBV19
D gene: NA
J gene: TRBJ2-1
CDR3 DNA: TGTGCCAGTAGCGACCCCTACAATGAGCAGTTCTTC
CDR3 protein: CASSDPYNEQFF

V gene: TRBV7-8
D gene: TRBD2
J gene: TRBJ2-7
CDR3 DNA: TGTGCCAGCAGCTTACCCCGGACTAGCGGTTACTACGAGCAGTACTTC
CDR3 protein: CASSLPRTSGYYEQYF

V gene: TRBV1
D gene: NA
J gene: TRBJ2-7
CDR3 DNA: TGCACCAGCAGCCAAGAGTGGAAGCCGCCCTACGAGCAGTACTTC
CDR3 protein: CTSSQEWKPPYEQYF

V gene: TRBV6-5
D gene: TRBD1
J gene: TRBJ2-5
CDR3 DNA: TGTGCCAGCGGACCTCACAGGGGGCCGGAGACCCAGTACTTC
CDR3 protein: CASGPHRGPETQYF

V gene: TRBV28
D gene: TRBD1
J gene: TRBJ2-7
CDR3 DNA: TGTGCCAGCAGCTACGACCCGGGACAGGGGCCGCTCTCCTACGAGCAGTACTTC
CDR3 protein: CASSYDPGQGPLSYEQYF